This T cell receptor (beta chain) was recorded in a study of shared clonotypes between healthy human individuals. Only in-frame clones appear in the TCRdb table, and some are missing; sequencing was by immunoSEQ multiplex PCR. The data contain over a million clones, 60% to 80% of them singletons. Germline CDR1 reads SEHNR; CDR2 reads FQNEAQ (reference sequence). The junction had 19 bases not matched to a gene; V was cut back by 10 bases and J by 9 bases. The CDR3 contains 15 residues. The sequencing sample was made of memory CD4+ T cells sorted from blood. Sample subset: CD45RA-negative fraction. The V call is TRBV7-9, the J call TRBJ2-5; 8 bases line up with TRBD2. The receptor was derived from a man between 18 and 29 years old in good health. For the CDR3, the DNA is TGTGCCACCCATCCGACTAGCGAGACCACGAGGTCCCAGTACTTC. It codes for CATHPTSETTRSQYF.